This record concerns one T cell receptor (beta chain) sequence. The data originate from a study of blood T cell repertoires in COVID-19. About the research overall: PBMCs, B-cell-depleted T cells, or T cells provided the cDNA or gDNA that made up the material.

Original data processing: Reference gene primers were amplified, and this amplification served to estimate nucleated cell counts. Sequenced by immunoSEQ multiplex PCR; TCRdb stores in-frame clones only, minus some. D and trimming were read from the DNA, whereas the V and J calls and clone size are those reported in that table. The profile shows about 150,000 clones, approximately 82% of them singletons. V was clipped by 6 bases and J by 1 base; unmatched bases: 2. Germline V CDR1 and CDR2: LGHDT, YNNKEL (reference sequence). The CDR3 has 13 residues. The material sequenced was peripheral blood. This rearrangement joins TRBV3-1 (or the pseudogene TRBV3-2) to TRBJ1-1; 7 nucleotides match TRBD1. This TCR was sampled from a woman aged 50 to 60 with acute or convalescent COVID-19. CDR3 DNA sequence: TGTGCCAGCAGGACAGGGCAGAACACTGAAGCTTTCTTT. Residues: CASRTGQNTEAFF.